This T cell receptor beta chain comes out of a study of cytomegalovirus exposure and HLA in healthy donors (dated by TCRdb to about 2017). Concerning the study at large: An earlier analysis of several hundred of the donors reported about 250 Gb of sequence data and 117 million unique TCR beta sequences from around 200 million T cells. An early release covering more than 500 HLA-typed donors comprised about 290 gigabases of sequencing data and around 85 million unique TCR sequences. The genetic ancestry cluster associated with self-reported Caucasian donors included about four fifths of the roughly 400 genotyped donors. The study was designed to test whether signatures of past pathogen exposure could be identified by cataloging public T cell receptors. Using immunosequencing, the study profiled T cell repertoires from around 680 subjects and related those repertoires to cytomegalovirus serostatus. In addition to the first cohort of 666 subjects, a separate validation cohort of approximately 110 different subjects was used. High-throughput TCR immunosequencing, statistical association of individual TCRs with disease status, and machine learning were combined to predict cytomegalovirus infection status. In a later analysis, previously published TCR beta repertoires from 550 to 750 donors were re-analyzed and high-resolution HLA genotyping was added so that TCR occurrence patterns could be studied. In the later analysis, no new phenotypic data were used to find candidate immune exposures; instead, reliance was placed on TCR beta sequences and their occurrence across donors. An earlier analysis of several hundred of the donors applied high-throughput TCR beta sequencing to assess whether each TCR beta V gene segment acted as functional or pseudogenic. Donor age, sex, ethnicity and CMV serostatus were compiled together with the repertoire data. In a later genetic analysis, genome-wide SNP genotypes for 398 of the 666 donors were used, and that subset was treated as a discovery cohort. Every discovery cohort repertoire had been produced on one sequencing platform. HLA typing included class I and class II loci at four-digit resolution. Typing coverage differed by locus: A, B, C, DRB1 and DQB1 were typed in roughly 620-630 donors, DQA1 in 522, DPA1 in around 600, and DPB1 in roughly 470. Because of strong linkage in the cohort, roughly five DR-DQ haplotypes were treated as single units for association and clustering. Among roughly 400 genotyped donors of the cohort, an average of 235,054 unique TCR beta nucleotide sequences were sequenced per donor, roughly 20% of them non-productive.

The cohort consisted of some 730 healthy bone marrow donors. All cohort members were sampled while nominally healthy, although unrecorded immune exposures were likely present. The donor tested CMV seropositive, placing the donor among the 290 or so seropositive members of the cohort. Every donor gave a peripheral blood sample, and the peripheral blood mononuclear cells from that sample were used for TCR beta sequencing. Genomic DNA extraction from the blood cell samples was performed with the Qiagen DNeasy Blood Extraction Kit. Library method: the immunoSEQ multiplex PCR assay. For the multiplex PCR, a mixture combining 60 forward primers for TCR Vbeta segments and 13 reverse primers for TCR Jbeta segments was used. The CDR3 region of rearranged TCR beta genes was amplified from genomic DNA with a multiplex PCR assay. The Illumina HiSeq System was used to sequence the amplified TCR beta libraries as 87-base-pair reads. The paper's processing steps were these. A later analysis counted 75 million to 100 million unique TCR beta chains across the 650 to 700 repertoires, and 9.5 million to 11 million of these chains were shared by at least two donors. A nearest-neighbor algorithm error-corrected the raw reads and collapsed the reads into unique sequences, merging closely related sequences to remove PCR and sequencing errors. Alignment of CDR3 sequences to IMGT reference sequences was used to assign V, D and J gene segments. For a sequence to be retained, a match of at least six nucleotides to both a V gene segment and a J gene segment was required. Rearrangements were classified as productive when the CDR3 lacked stop codons and remained in frame with V and J, and all other rearrangements were classified as non-productive. CDR3 was defined according to IMGT convention as the region running from the second conserved V-encoded cysteine to the conserved J-encoded phenylalanine. The earlier analysis of 587 of the donors excluded sequences that lacked an unambiguous match to a single V gene segment. An earlier analysis of 500 to 700 of the donors classified V segments as functional when productive rearrangements were above 56.7% and as segregating when the standard deviation between donors was above 5%. A statistical classification framework was built to diagnose cytomegalovirus status from the catalog of TCR beta chain sequences. In a later analysis, V and J genes were assigned by comparing TCR nucleotide sequences against IMGT/GENE-DB human TR gene sequences. A later analysis assigned CDR3 sequences and most-parsimonious VDJ recombination scenarios with the TCRdist pipeline. In a later analysis, each TCR beta chain was defined by its CDR3 amino acid sequence together with its V-gene family, and reads lacking a unique V-gene family were excluded. To address suspected cross-contamination and a sequencing artifact, a later analysis removed around 600 highly shared, low-generation-probability nucleotide sequences. In a later analysis, a clonal expansion index was calculated for each public chain from normalized within-repertoire ranks of inferred template counts. In a later analysis, generation probabilities were computed using a VDJ recombination model fitted to out-of-frame rearrangements, and the results were checked against IGoR. A later analysis scored TCR-TCR, TCR-HLA and TCR-CMV co-occurrence with hypergeometric tests, applying a repertoire-size bias correction to TCR pairs. In a later analysis, false discovery rates were estimated by permuting HLA or CMV assignments 20 times. In a later analysis, co-occurring TCRs were grouped using DBSCAN, with TCRdist sequence similarity added in when clustering inside HLA-allele-positive subsets. Repertoires with fewer than 30,000 or more than 120,000 public chains, plus five repertoires with anomalous nucleotide sharing, were excluded from co-occurrence clustering. Drawn from immuneACCESS, this table holds only the in-frame rearrangements with V and J called that TCRdb kept. Clones are partly lost; checked studies trace under half to an unresolved V gene and leave the rest unexplained. V, J and clone size derive from that table, while D and trimming were established from the DNA sequence. The sample has some 120,000 clones on record, roughly 80% of them singletons. 15% to 20% of the sample is taken by the ten largest.

Trimming removed 2 bases from V and 4 bases from J; the gene matches leave 7 bases unexplained. The germline V gene gives CDR1 as MDHEN and CDR2 as SYDVKM. The CDR3, from cysteine to phenylalanine, totals 17 residues. The DNA shown is the 51-base CDR3, in frame from base 1. Here is what the overall study found, with its caveats: The sequencing pipeline was judged likely to have produced a cluster of highly shared sequence variants as a technical artifact. CMV serostatus was the only immune exposure information available for the cohort. A few of the identified cytomegalovirus-associated TCR beta chains were confirmed in vitro to be specific for cytomegalovirus antigens. In both the original and validation cohorts, the classifier was reported to diagnose cytomegalovirus status with high specificity and sensitivity. An earlier analysis of approximately 570 of the donors showed that most TCR beta V segments appeared in productive rearrangements either about 87% or about 30% of the time, which broadly matched IMGT annotations. V-gene and J-gene trimming of TCR beta chains was associated with a missense DCLRE1C variant in a later genetic analysis, and the association was replicated in an independent cohort. The study listed 164 TCR beta chains as associated with cytomegalovirus. Because counts were too low, roughly 17 rarely observed V segments, including chromosome 9 orphons, were left out of the earlier analysis of a few hundred of the donors. According to a later genetic analysis, donors in an Asian-associated ancestry cluster had fewer N-insertions in productive TCRs than the approximately 710-donor mean. The 87-base-pair reads could not distinguish some IMGT-functional V segments, including TRBV6-2 and TRBV6-3, so those segments were excluded. The authors suggested that the approach could potentially be extended to other disease states and immunological phenotypes. A further reported finding was that TCR beta sequences accurately predicted the HLA-A and HLA-B alleles for most subjects in the first cohort. In a later analysis, about 16,000 TCR beta sequences were associated with specific HLA alleles at a false discovery rate of 0.05. When HLA alleles, especially DR and DQ, strongly co-occurred, TCR associations were difficult to assign to individual alleles. In a later analysis, several top co-occurrence clusters were reported to appear linked to parvovirus B19, influenza, CMV and Epstein-Barr virus. According to a later analysis, TCR association rates differed among HLA loci, with DRB1 alleles showing the most associated TCRs and HLA-C alleles showing the fewest. In a later analysis, HLA-associated TCR beta chains showed more clonal expansion and lower generation probabilities than non-associated chains that were equally common. In a later analysis, most CMV-associated TCR beta chains were found to appear HLA-restricted, with HLA associations seemingly driven largely by CMV exposure. Linkage disequilibrium might explain the correlated functional status among segregating V segments, but an unknown experimental factor could not be excluded. HLA typing was unavailable for some donors at each locus, so association tests used only the typed subset. Sequencing depth was assumed to be roughly uniform across donors in the presence/absence analyses, though that assumption may not hold. The cohort was sequenced for TCR beta chains only, and without alpha or paired-chain data the features that could be detected were limited. Most TCR sequences were observed very rarely across donors, whereas some public TCRs were present in many individuals.

A word on this clone: The antigen this receptor binds is unknown. Base qualities are not recorded, but no much larger clone differs from it by a single base.

This receptor was obtained from a man younger than 35 in good health and CMV-seropositive. Recombination joined TRBV28 with TRBJ2-3, and TRBD2 aligns with 12 junction nucleotides. The source material was PBMCs. The CDR3 is CASSLGPSGGAADTQYF. Read as DNA, the sequence is TGTGCCAGCAGTTTAGGGCCTAGCGGGGGGGCGGCAGATACGCAGTATTTT.